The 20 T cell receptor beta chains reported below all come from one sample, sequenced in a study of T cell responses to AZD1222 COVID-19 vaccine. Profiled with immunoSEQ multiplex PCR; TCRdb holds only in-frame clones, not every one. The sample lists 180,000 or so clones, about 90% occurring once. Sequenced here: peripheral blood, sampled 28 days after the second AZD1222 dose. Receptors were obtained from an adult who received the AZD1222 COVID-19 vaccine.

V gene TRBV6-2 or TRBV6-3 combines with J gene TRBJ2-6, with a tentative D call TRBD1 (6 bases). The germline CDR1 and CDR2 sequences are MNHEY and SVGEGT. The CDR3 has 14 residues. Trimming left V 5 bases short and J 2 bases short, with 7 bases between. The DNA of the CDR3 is TGTGCCAGCAGTCCAGGGGCTGGGGCCAACGTCCTGACTTTC. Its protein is CASSPGAGANVLTF.

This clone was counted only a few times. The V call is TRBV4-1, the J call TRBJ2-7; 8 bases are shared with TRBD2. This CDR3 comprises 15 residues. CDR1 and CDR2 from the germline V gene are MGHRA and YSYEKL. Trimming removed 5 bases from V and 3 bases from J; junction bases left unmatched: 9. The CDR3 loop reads CASSTTSGASYEQYF. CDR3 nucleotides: TGCGCCAGCAGCACTACTAGCGGCGCCAGCTACGAGCAGTACTTC.

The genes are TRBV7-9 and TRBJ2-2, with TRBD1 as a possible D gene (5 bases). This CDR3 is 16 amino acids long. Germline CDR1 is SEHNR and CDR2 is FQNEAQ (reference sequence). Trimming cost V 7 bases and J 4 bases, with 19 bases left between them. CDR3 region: CASTSNVRDPTGELFF. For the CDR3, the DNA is TGTGCCAGCACTTCGAACGTCAGGGATCCCACCGGGGAGCTGTTTTTT.

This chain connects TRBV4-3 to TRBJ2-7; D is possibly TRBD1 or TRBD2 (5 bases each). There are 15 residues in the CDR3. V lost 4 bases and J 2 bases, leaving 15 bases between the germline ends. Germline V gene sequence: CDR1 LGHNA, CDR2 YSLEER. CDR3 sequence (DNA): TGCGCCAGCAGCCTCGGGGACGGGGCGACCTACGAGCAGTACTTC. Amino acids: CASSLGDGATYEQYF.

CDR3 residues: CAWSDDGYRGNTIYF. The CDR3 DNA reads TGTGCCTGGAGTGACGACGGGTACCGTGGAAACACCATATATTTT. This chain joins TRBV30 and TRBJ1-3; D is unclear. The CDR3 consists of 15 residues. Germline assignment: CDR1 GTSNPN and CDR2 SVGIG (reference sequence). The V and J ends lost 1 base and 3 bases respectively, with 13 bases between them. Full variable domain (rest looked up from reference TRBV30 and TRBJ1-3): SQTIHQWPATLVQPVGSPLSLECTVEGTSNPNLYWYRQAAGRGLQLLFYSVGIGQISSEVPQNLSASRPQDRQFILSSKKLLLSDSGFYLCAWSDDGYRGNTIYFGEGSWLTVV.

The CDR3 spells CASSLKGPPEAFF. CDR3 nucleotides: TGTGCCAGCAGTTTAAAGGGTCCACCTGAAGCTTTCTTT. The chain couples TRBV27 to TRBJ1-1; no definite D call. Looked up from germline, CDR1 is MNHEY and CDR2 is SMNVEV (reference sequence). This CDR3 contains 13 residues. V lost 2 bases and J 6 bases, leaving 10 bases between the germline ends.

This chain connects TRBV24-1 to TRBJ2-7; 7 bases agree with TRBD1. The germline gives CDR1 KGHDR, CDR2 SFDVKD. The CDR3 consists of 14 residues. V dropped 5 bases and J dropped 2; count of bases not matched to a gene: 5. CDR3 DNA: TGTGCCACCAGTGCGACGGGACAGACCTACGAGCAGTACTTC. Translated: CATSATGQTYEQYF.

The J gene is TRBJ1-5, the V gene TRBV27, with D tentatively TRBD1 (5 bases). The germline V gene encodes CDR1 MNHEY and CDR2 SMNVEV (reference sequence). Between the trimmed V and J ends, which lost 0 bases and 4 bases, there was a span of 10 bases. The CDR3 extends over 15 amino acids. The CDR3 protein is CASSLSGRVNQPQHF. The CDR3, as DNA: TGTGCCAGCAGTTTATCGGGGCGGGTTAATCAGCCCCAGCATTTT.

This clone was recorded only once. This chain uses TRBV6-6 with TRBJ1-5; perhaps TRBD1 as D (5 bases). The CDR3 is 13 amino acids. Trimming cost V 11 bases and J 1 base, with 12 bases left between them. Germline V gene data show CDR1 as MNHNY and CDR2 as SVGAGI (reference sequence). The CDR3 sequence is CAGTPGSNQPQHF. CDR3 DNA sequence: TGTGCCGGGACCCCGGGCAGCAATCAGCCCCAGCATTTT.

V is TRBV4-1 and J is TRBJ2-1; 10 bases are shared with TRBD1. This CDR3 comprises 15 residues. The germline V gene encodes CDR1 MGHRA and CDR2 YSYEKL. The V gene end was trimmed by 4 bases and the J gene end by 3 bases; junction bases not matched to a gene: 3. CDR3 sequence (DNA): TGCGCCAGCAGCCCCGGACAGGGGGGCTACAATGAGCAGTTCTTC. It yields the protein CASSPGQGGYNEQFF.

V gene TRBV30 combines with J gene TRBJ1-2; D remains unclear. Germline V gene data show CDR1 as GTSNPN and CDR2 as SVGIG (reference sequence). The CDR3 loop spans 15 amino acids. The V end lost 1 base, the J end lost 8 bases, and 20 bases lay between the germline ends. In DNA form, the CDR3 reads TGTGCCTGGAGTGACGGGCCTCACGACCCTATAGGCTACACCTTC. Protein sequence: CAWSDGPHDPIGYTF. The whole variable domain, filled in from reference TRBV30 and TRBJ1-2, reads SQTIHQWPATLVQPVGSPLSLECTVEGTSNPNLYWYRQAAGRGLQLLFYSVGIGQISSEVPQNLSASRPQDRQFILSSKKLLLSDSGFYLCAWSDGPHDPIGYTFGSGTRLTVV.

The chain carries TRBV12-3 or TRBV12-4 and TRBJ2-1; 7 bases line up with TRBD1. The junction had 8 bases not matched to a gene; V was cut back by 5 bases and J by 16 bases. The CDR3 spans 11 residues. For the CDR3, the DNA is TGTGCCAGCAGTCAAGGACAGGCCCATTTCTTC. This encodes CASSQGQAHFF.

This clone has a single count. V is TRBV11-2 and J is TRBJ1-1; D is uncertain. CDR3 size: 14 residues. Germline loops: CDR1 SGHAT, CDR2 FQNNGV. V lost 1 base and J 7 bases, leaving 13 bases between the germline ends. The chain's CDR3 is CASSLVRGGHEAFF. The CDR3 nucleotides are TGTGCCAGCAGCTTAGTTCGAGGAGGCCATGAAGCTTTCTTT. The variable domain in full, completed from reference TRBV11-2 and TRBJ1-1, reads EAGVAQSPRYKIIEKRQSVAFWCNPISGHATLYWYQQILGQGPKLLIQFQNNGVVDDSQLPKDRFSAERLKGVDSTLKIQPAKLEDSAVYLCASSLVRGGHEAFFGQGTRLTVV.

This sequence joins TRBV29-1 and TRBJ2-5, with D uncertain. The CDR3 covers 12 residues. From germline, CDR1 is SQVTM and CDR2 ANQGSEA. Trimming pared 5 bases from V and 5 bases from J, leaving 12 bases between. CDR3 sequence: CSVIKGVETQYF. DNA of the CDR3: TGCAGCGTTATAAAAGGTGTGGAGACCCAGTACTTC.

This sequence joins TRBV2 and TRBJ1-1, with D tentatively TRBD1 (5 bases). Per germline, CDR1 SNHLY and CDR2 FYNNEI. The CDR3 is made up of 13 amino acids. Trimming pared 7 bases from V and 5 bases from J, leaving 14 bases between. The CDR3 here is CASTPRGFTEAFF. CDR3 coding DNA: TGTGCCAGCACCCCTCGGGGGTTTACTGAAGCTTTCTTT.

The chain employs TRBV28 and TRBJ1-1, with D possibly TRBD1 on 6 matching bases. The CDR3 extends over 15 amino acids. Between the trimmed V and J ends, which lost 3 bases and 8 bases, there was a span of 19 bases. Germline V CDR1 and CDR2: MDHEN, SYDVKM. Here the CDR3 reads CASSFQYGGGVEAFF. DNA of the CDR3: TGTGCCAGCAGTTTCCAATATGGGGGCGGAGTCGAAGCTTTCTTT.

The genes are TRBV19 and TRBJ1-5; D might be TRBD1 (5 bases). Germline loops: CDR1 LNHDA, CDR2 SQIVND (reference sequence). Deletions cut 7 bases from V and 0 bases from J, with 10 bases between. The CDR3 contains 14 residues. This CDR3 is CASMQGYSNQPQHF. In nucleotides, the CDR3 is TGTGCCAGTATGCAGGGTTATAGCAATCAGCCCCAGCATTTT.

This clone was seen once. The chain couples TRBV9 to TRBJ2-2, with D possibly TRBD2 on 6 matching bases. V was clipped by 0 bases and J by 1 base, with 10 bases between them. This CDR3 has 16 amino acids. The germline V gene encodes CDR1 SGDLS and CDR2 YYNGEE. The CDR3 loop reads CASSVGRSGNTGELFF. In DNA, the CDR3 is TGTGCCAGCAGCGTAGGTCGTAGCGGGAACACCGGGGAGCTGTTTTTT.

CDR3 DNA sequence: TGTGCCACCAGCCCCGGGACAGGGAGCACAGATACGCAGTATTTT. This gives the protein CATSPGTGSTDTQYF. The chain joins TRBV15 to TRBJ2-3; 9 nucleotides match TRBD1. Germline CDR1 and CDR2: LNHNV and YYDKDF (reference sequence). The CDR3 sequence is 15 residues long. Trimming took 5 bases from V and 0 from J; bases not matched to a gene: 3.

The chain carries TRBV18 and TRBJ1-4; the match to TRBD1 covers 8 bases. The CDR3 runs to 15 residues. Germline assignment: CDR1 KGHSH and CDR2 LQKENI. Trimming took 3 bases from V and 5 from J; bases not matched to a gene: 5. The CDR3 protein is CASSPRTGSNEKLFF. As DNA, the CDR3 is TGTGCCAGCTCACCTCGGACAGGGTCAAATGAAAAACTGTTTTTT.